Shown below are 24 T cell receptor beta chains from a single sample sequenced in a study of Graves' ophthalmopathy and Graves' hyperthyroidism (dated 2018 in TCRdb). The sequencer was an Illumina HiSeq 2000. TCR beta CDR3 regions were amplified from RNA transcripts for repertoire sequencing. The first round of RT-PCR was done with HTBI primers and the Qiagen OneStep RT-PCR kit, and was followed by a second round of multiplex PCR, then size selection and purification. TCRdb passed the public sequencing reads through fastp at Q25 and MiXCR, retaining productive beta sequences. Every CDR3 protein is listed once, alongside the most common genes and DNA of its rows. Recorded for this sample are hundreds of thousands of distinct CDR3 sequences; approximately 21% of them occurred a single time. The top ten clones comprise more than 5.5% of the sample. Source material: peripheral blood. These receptor sequences come from a woman aged 18 to 35 with stable Graves' hyperthyroidism. Some clones in this sample may be carry-over from other donors' samples. Donor details come from another sample of the same person, matched by shared clones.

The CDR3 DNA reads TGCAGCGTTGGGGCTAGCGGGAGTGGCGAGCAGTACTTC. As protein: CSVGASGSGEQYF. V usage is TRBV29-1 and J usage is TRBJ2-7; 10 bases map to TRBD2. V shed 4 bases, J shed 6 bases, and the junction held 6 bases outside the gene matches. Germline assignment: CDR1 SQVTM and CDR2 ANQGSEA. CDR3 length equals 13 residues.

This clonotype showed up many times. Here the CDR3 DNA reads TGTGCCAGCAGCGTAGGAGGTAACACCGGGGAGCTGTTTTTT. Translation gives CASSVGGNTGELFF. J is TRBJ2-2 and V is TRBV9; D uncertain. Trimming pared 0 bases from V and 2 bases from J, leaving 5 bases between. There are 14 residues in the CDR3. Germline V CDR1 and CDR2: SGDLS, YYNGEE.

The table lists this clonotype with many counts. This chain uses TRBV6-5 with TRBJ2-7, with D tentatively TRBD2 (6 bases). CDR3 length: 14 residues. Trimming cost V 4 bases and J 2 bases, with 12 bases left between them. Germline loops: CDR1 MNHEY, CDR2 SVGAGI. As DNA, the CDR3 is TGTGCCAGCAGTTCCGTAGCGGACGCCTACGAGCAGTACTTC. This codes for CASSSVADAYEQYF.

This clonotype was seen ten or more times. The chain links TRBV11-1 to TRBJ2-5; no clear D. Germline loops: CDR1 SGHAT, CDR2 FQDESV (reference sequence). Trimming took 7 bases from V and 4 from J, leaving 10 bases between them. This CDR3 is built from 12 residues. The CDR3 loop is CASKLTGETQYF. The CDR3 bases are TGTGCCAGCAAATTGACCGGAGAGACCCAGTACTTC.

There are many counts of this clonotype. The rearrangement links TRBV30 to TRBJ1-5, with D hard to call. The CDR3 runs 13 residues. V lost 7 bases and J 2 bases, leaving 12 bases between the germline ends. Germline V gene sequence: CDR1 GTSNPN, CDR2 SVGIG (reference sequence). CDR3 bases: TGTGCCTCGGACGGTGGAGGCAATCAGCCCCAGCATTTT. It is translated as CASDGGGNQPQHF.

The gene calls are TRBV2 and TRBJ1-5, with 11 bases matching TRBD1. Germline CDR1 is SNHLY and CDR2 is FYNNEI. V shed 6 bases and J 0 bases; nucleotides not matched to a gene: 10. The CDR3 totals 18 residues. CDR3: CASRPRGQGVYSNQPQHF. The DNA of the CDR3 is TGTGCCAGCAGACCGAGGGGACAGGGGGTTTATAGCAATCAGCCCCAGCATTTT. The whole variable domain, remainder taken from reference TRBV2 and TRBJ1-5, is EPEVTQTPSHQVTQMGQEVILRCVPISNHLYFYWYRQILGQKVEFLVSFYNNEISEKSEIFDDQFSVERPDGSNFTLKIRSTKLEDSAMYFCASRPRGQGVYSNQPQHFGDGTRLSIL.

This clonotype occurred many times. J is TRBJ1-1 and V is TRBV13; no reliable D call. Trimming stripped 10 bases from V and 10 bases from J, with 16 bases between. The CDR3 totals 11 residues. Germline loops: CDR1 PRHDT, CDR2 FYEKMQ (reference sequence). CDR3: CATDELFGAFF. The CDR3 nucleotides are TGTGCCACCGACGAACTGTTTGGAGCTTTCTTT.

The rearrangement joins TRBV6-5 to TRBJ1-1; no clear D. V lost 2 bases and J 8 bases, leaving 6 bases between the germline ends. Per germline, CDR1 MNHEY and CDR2 SVGAGI. The CDR3 contains 11 residues. CDR3 sequence (DNA): TGTGCCAGCAGTTACATGTACGAAGCTTTCTTT. Its protein is CASSYMYEAFF.

The chain carries TRBV30 and TRBJ1-4; D is undetermined. The germline gives CDR1 GTSNPN, CDR2 SVGIG (reference sequence). The CDR3 consists of 15 residues. The DNA for the CDR3 is TGTGCTCGGGCTTCGGGGAGGGCGACTAATGAAAAACTGTTTTTT. Its translation: CARASGRATNEKLFF.

The chain recombines TRBV30 with TRBJ1-5, with TRBD1 identical over 7 bases. V gave up 0 bases and J gave up 4 bases; unmatched junction bases: 3. Germline lookup yields CDR1 GTSNPN and CDR2 SVGIG (reference sequence). The CDR3 sequence is 14 residues long. CDR3 in amino acids: CAWSVGTVNQPQHF. The CDR3 nucleotides are TGTGCCTGGAGTGTGGGGACAGTTAATCAGCCCCAGCATTTT.

This clonotype was seen at least ten times. CDR3 DNA sequence: TGCAGTGCTGGTGGTAGGGGTGGTACTGAAGCTTTCTTT. This translates into CSAGGRGGTEAFF. The gene calls are TRBV20-1 and TRBJ1-1, with D tentatively TRBD1 (5 bases). V lost 5 bases to trimming and J lost 5 bases, with 15 bases between them. Germline lookup yields CDR1 DFQATT and CDR2 SNEGSKA (reference sequence). This CDR3 has 13 residues.

At least ten counts were recorded for this clonotype. The chain recombines TRBV27 with TRBJ1-5, with D unresolved. Trimming cost V 0 bases and J 7 bases, with 10 bases left between them. This CDR3 is 14 amino acids long. In germline, CDR1 is MNHEY, CDR2 SMNVEV (reference sequence). The CDR3 sequence: CASSLSTGSQPQHF. The CDR3 DNA follows: TGTGCCAGCAGTTTATCTACCGGATCACAGCCCCAGCATTTT.

The rearrangement links TRBV24-1 to TRBJ1-2; D is ambiguous. V shed 0 bases and J shed 8 bases, with 9 bases lying between them. The CDR3 is made up of 13 amino acids. Germline V CDR1 and CDR2: KGHDR, SFDVKD. For the CDR3, the DNA is TGTGCCACCAGTGATTTGCCAGACTGCGGCTACACCTTC. Amino acids: CATSDLPDCGYTF.

There are many counts of this clonotype. CDR3: CASSFDPPRVGYTEAFF. The CDR3, as DNA: TGTGCCAGCAGCTTCGATCCCCCCAGGGTGGGGTACACTGAAGCTTTCTTT. V and J are TRBV11-1 and TRBJ1-1, with D maybe TRBD1 (5 bases). Germline V CDR1 and CDR2: SGHAT, FQDESV (reference sequence). The V end was cut by 3 bases, the J end by 3 bases, with 20 bases between. The CDR3 extends over 17 amino acids. Combining the CDR3 with reference TRBV11-1 and TRBJ1-1 gives the whole variable domain EAEVAQSPRYKITEKSQAVAFWCDPISGHATLYWYRQILGQGPELLVQFQDESVVDDSQLPKDRFSAERLKGVDSTLKIQPAELGDSAMYLCASSFDPPRVGYTEAFFGQGTRLTVV.

The chain is built from TRBV11-1 and TRBJ2-7, with 7 bases matching TRBD1. With 1 base clipped from V and 3 bases from J, the junction kept 9 bases outside the gene matches. The CDR3 is 16 amino acids. Germline V gene data show CDR1 as SGHAT and CDR2 as FQDESV (reference sequence). The CDR3 DNA sequence: TGTGCCAGCAGCTTAGGCCCGCTCCAGGGGGTCTACGAGCAGTACTTC. Encoded protein: CASSLGPLQGVYEQYF. Full variable domain (missing parts from reference TRBV11-1 and TRBJ2-7): EAEVAQSPRYKITEKSQAVAFWCDPISGHATLYWYRQILGQGPELLVQFQDESVVDDSQLPKDRFSAERLKGVDSTLKIQPAELGDSAMYLCASSLGPLQGVYEQYFGPGTRLTVT.

This clonotype has at least ten counts. The chain carries TRBV28 and TRBJ2-7, with TRBD1 matching over 8 bases. Trimming took 6 bases from V and 7 from J; bases not matched to a gene: 8. Germline assignment: CDR1 MDHEN and CDR2 SYDVKM. CDR3 length: 13 residues. For the CDR3, the DNA is TGTGCCAGCAGAGAACAGGGGGGAGAGGAGCAGTACTTC. It codes for CASREQGGEEQYF.

This clonotype has ten or more counts. The chain has TRBV28 and TRBJ1-1; D ambiguous. CDR3 size: 13 residues. The V and J ends lost 6 bases and 0 bases respectively, with 8 bases between them. Germline loops: CDR1 MDHEN, CDR2 SYDVKM. CDR3 loop: CASSFSMNTEAFF. DNA of the CDR3: TGTGCCAGCAGCTTCTCTATGAACACTGAAGCTTTCTTT.

The rearrangement joins TRBV7-2 to TRBJ2-2; possibly TRBD1 for D (6 bases). The germline V and J ends were trimmed by 0 bases and 4 bases, with 12 bases remaining between them. This CDR3 is 16 amino acids long. Germline lookup yields CDR1 SGHTA and CDR2 FQGNSA. The CDR3 region has the DNA TGTGCCAGCAGCTTAGCGGGCCGCAGGGGCACCGGGGAGCTGTTTTTT. Its protein is CASSLAGRRGTGELFF.

There are many counts of this clonotype. The rearrangement links TRBV12-5 to TRBJ1-2; D gene ambiguous. The CDR3 has 15 amino acids. The V gene's germline CDR1 is LGHNT and CDR2 FRNRAP. Trimming stripped 6 bases from V and 2 bases from J, with 16 bases between. The CDR3 nucleotides read TGTGCTAGTGGCCCCCTAAGAGGTCGAAACTATGGCTACACCTTC. This encodes CASGPLRGRNYGYTF.

This clonotype has at least ten counts. V usage is TRBV27 and J usage is TRBJ1-5; 7 bases are shared with TRBD1. Trimming cost V 6 bases and J 5 bases; bases outside gene matches: 7. CDR1 and CDR2 (germline): MNHEY, SMNVEV (reference sequence). The CDR3 extends over 14 amino acids. The CDR3 sequence is CASSTPGTDQPQHF. As DNA, the CDR3 is TGTGCCAGCAGCACACCCGGGACAGATCAGCCCCAGCATTTT.

In its sample, this clonotype was seen a few times. The chain is built from TRBV5-1 and TRBJ2-7; 7 nucleotides line up with TRBD1. Germline CDR1 SGHRS, CDR2 YFSETQ. Losses at the gene ends were 2 bases for V and 3 bases for J; bases not matched to a gene: 5. The CDR3 length is 14 residues. Written as DNA, the CDR3 is TGCGCCAGCAGCTTAGGGACAGCAAACTACGAGCAGTACTTC. Encoded protein: CASSLGTANYEQYF.

This clonotype showed up many times. This chain connects TRBV6-5 to TRBJ1-5, with 9 positions matching TRBD1. Germline CDR1 is MNHEY and CDR2 is SVGAGI. The CDR3 totals 14 residues. After removal of 2 bases from V and 4 bases from J, the junction contained 0 bases not matched to a gene. As DNA, the CDR3 is TGTGCCAGCAGTTACGGACAGGGGAATCAGCCCCAGCATTTT. It specifies CASSYGQGNQPQHF.

This clonotype was detected many times. The chain joins TRBV27 to TRBJ2-7; D remains unclear. Germline loops: CDR1 MNHEY, CDR2 SMNVEV (reference sequence). The CDR3 length is 13 residues. V was shortened by 6 bases and J by 3 bases, with 12 bases between the two germline ends. The CDR3 region has the DNA TGTGCCAGCAGGCGATTGGACGGCTACGAGCAGTACTTC. This sequence encodes CASRRLDGYEQYF.

There are many counts of this clonotype. The V and J genes are TRBV12-3 or TRBV12-4 and TRBJ1-2, with TRBD1 identical over 9 bases. V trimming: 0 bases; J trimming: 7 bases; junction bases outside the gene matches: 9. CDR3 size: 16 residues. This CDR3 reads CASSLARDRVVGGYTF. DNA for the CDR3: TGTGCCAGCAGTTTAGCTCGGGACAGGGTGGTAGGTGGCTACACCTTC.